This TCR beta chain appears in the sequencing data of a study of OX40 agonist ivuxolimab in advanced cancers. Across the whole study: While on treatment, patients had intravenous ivuxolimab at 0.01 to 10 mg/kg every 2 weeks. General observations from the study: There was clonal expansion of CD4+ and CD8+ blood T cells by week 6 at 0.1 to 3.0 mg/kg. Compared with CD4+, CD8+ T cells on average had more expanded clones. Some nonresponders additionally presented with little normalized T-cell clonal expansion.

Regarding this clone: Its antigen is not known.

Measured with immunoSEQ multiplex PCR; TCRdb has only the in-frame clones, and not every one. Here the sample spans roughly 120,000 clones, around 93% being singletons. Germline CDR1 and CDR2: SGHNT and YENEEA. The V gene lost 7 bases and the J gene lost 4 bases, with 13 bases spanning the gap. The CDR3 spans 13 residues. The receptor was isolated from an adult with an advanced solid tumor such as melanoma, head and neck, liver or kidney cancer. J is TRBJ1-1 and V is TRBV11-3; weak D call: TRBD1 (5 bases). The specimen was CD4+ or CD8+ T cells sorted from blood, collected in a trial of the OX40 agonist ivuxolimab. DNA for the CDR3: TGTGCCAGCATGGGGGGAGGAGGCACTGAAGCTTTCTTT. This gives the protein CASMGGGGTEAFF.